The text below deals with one T cell receptor (beta chain). Its specificity is not known. The CDR3 spans 14 residues. Trimming pared 1 base from V and 2 bases from J, leaving 8 bases between. The germline CDR1 and CDR2 sequences are KGHSH and LQKENI. This sample is part of a study of response to subunit inactivated influenza vaccine. Study results and limitations: New T cells are recruited in small numbers by each seasonal influenza vaccination, according to the authors' suggestion.

TCRdb re-called the RT-PCR reads with MiXCR, one entry per CDR3 protein. Here the sample spans 500,000 to 600,000 distinct CDR3 sequences, more than 15% being singletons. V usage is TRBV18 and J usage is TRBJ2-5; D is uncertain. The sequence derives from a man aged 45-69 years who received an inactivated influenza vaccine. The material sequenced was CD4+ T cells sorted from PBMCs, taken approximately 25 months after vaccination. CDR3 loop: CASSPLDSQETQYF. The CDR3 nucleotides are TGTGCCAGCTCACCACTTGACTCACAAGAGACCCAGTACTTC.